These T cell receptor beta chains were read from a single sample in a study of technical replicates of blood from several donors. The protocol was immunoSEQ multiplex PCR, while the TCRdb copy is restricted to in-frame clones and leaves out a portion. This table has 65,000 to 90,000 clones, 93% appearing once. The material sequenced was T cells isolated from PBMCs. All receptors come from a human donor in good health. Both conserved end residues are part of each CDR3. A D gene is named only where the DNA matches it firmly. Clone size is not always given. Where it is, it says once, few, many or a class for expanded clones.

d_call clone_size j_call v_call cdr3_aa
NA NA TRBJ2-2 TRBV10-1 CASSESWGRGTGELFF
TRBD2 NA TRBJ2-1 TRBV11-2 CASSSGTRPRGWEQFF
NA NA TRBJ2-5 TRBV30 CAWSVRGQEETQYF
NA NA TRBJ2-1 TRBV4-1 CASSQDTRSVSYNEQFF
NA NA TRBJ2-7 TRBV4-1 CASSPVGRPYEQYF
TRBD2 NA TRBJ2-1 TRBV5-1 CASSLLAGGGSYNEQFF
TRBD2 NA TRBJ2-7 TRBV27 CASGPGGLAGTPSPYEQYF
NA once TRBJ2-1 TRBV2 CASSEYLLFLVGNEQFF
NA NA TRBJ1-1 TRBV7-3 CASSPGVLELNTEAFF
NA NA TRBJ2-3 TRBV14 CASSHERLGTQYF
NA once TRBJ2-2 TRBV27 CASSPLGLGNTGELFF
NA few TRBJ1-1 TRBV30 CAWTTRAANPEAFF
NA once TRBJ2-1 TRBV4-1 CASSHRLLTHNEQFF
TRBD1 once TRBJ1-2 TRBV5-4 CASSFWDRDSYGYTF
TRBD1 NA TRBJ2-7 TRBV19 CASRRTGDSYEQYF
NA NA TRBJ2-3 TRBV11-3 CASSSNGQTTDTQYF
TRBD1 NA TRBJ1-2 TRBV28 CASSSGQGGRDGYTF
TRBD2 NA TRBJ2-3 TRBV19 CASSIVGLAVGTDTQYF
NA once TRBJ1-2 TRBV7-9 CASSPPTGFRIVGYTF
NA NA TRBJ2-2 TRBV11-3 CASSGRFGELFF
NA NA TRBJ2-1 TRBV6-1 CASSEQMYNEQFF
NA NA TRBJ2-7 TRBV10-3 CASSHEVAEQYF
NA few TRBJ2-5 TRBV30 CAWSFSQETQYF
TRBD1 NA TRBJ2-7 TRBV6-5 CASGRDRGGVHEQYF
NA NA TRBJ1-4 TRBV5-4 CASSLVGTRPEELFF
NA NA TRBJ2-3 TRBV2 CASAWGVSTDTQYF
TRBD1 NA TRBJ2-4 TRBV7-2 CASSLVGTGGARDIQYF
NA NA TRBJ2-3 TRBV19 CASSSRQATDTQYF
NA NA TRBJ1-2 TRBV2 CASSEASGDAYGYTF
TRBD2 NA TRBJ2-1 TRBV2 CASSFAGGGYNEQFF
TRBD2 NA TRBJ2-7 TRBV7-8 CASENSGRGESAQYF
NA NA TRBJ2-1 TRBV7-9 CASSLTGVSEQFF
NA NA TRBJ1-2 TRBV5-5 CASSLAHNYGYTF
TRBD2 NA TRBJ2-7 TRBV20-1 CSARGLAEQYF
NA NA TRBJ1-5 TRBV7-8 CASSWRGGNQPQHF
TRBD2 NA TRBJ2-3 TRBV19 CASSSLHSRGAGDTDTQYF
TRBD1 NA TRBJ1-4 TRBV14 CASSPLGQGVFEKLFF
NA NA TRBJ2-2 TRBV25-1 CASSEGLHTGELFF
NA NA TRBJ2-1 TRBV28 CASSLVGQSYNEQFF
NA NA TRBJ1-3 TRBV5-5 CASSSRATIYF
TRBD1 NA TRBJ1-1 TRBV6-1 CATLLPGQGKEAFF
TRBD2 NA TRBJ2-3 TRBV15 CATSQGLAGASTDTQYF
NA NA TRBJ2-2 TRBV6-4 CASSDSTRSTGELFF
NA NA TRBJ1-2 TRBV10-3 CAISEDTSGYTF
TRBD1 NA TRBJ2-3 TRBV5-4 CASSGQGASTDTQYF
TRBD1 NA TRBJ2-7 TRBV28 CASSPGDRDSYEQYF
TRBD2 NA TRBJ2-7 TRBV29-1 CSVTSGAYEQYF
NA few TRBJ1-2 TRBV4-1 CASSQSGTVYGYTF
NA NA TRBJ2-1 TRBV19 CATSPGFEQFF
NA NA TRBJ2-3 TRBV5-1 CASSSNPIQGAQYF
TRBD1 NA TRBJ1-2 TRBV5-6 CASSQLTGTGVGGYTF
TRBD1 NA TRBJ1-6 TRBV6-1 CASSLQGRRNSPLHF
TRBD2 NA TRBJ2-3 TRBV9 CASSVAGSRAGRTDTQYF
NA NA TRBJ1-1 TRBV11-2 CASSIMREFRANTEAFF